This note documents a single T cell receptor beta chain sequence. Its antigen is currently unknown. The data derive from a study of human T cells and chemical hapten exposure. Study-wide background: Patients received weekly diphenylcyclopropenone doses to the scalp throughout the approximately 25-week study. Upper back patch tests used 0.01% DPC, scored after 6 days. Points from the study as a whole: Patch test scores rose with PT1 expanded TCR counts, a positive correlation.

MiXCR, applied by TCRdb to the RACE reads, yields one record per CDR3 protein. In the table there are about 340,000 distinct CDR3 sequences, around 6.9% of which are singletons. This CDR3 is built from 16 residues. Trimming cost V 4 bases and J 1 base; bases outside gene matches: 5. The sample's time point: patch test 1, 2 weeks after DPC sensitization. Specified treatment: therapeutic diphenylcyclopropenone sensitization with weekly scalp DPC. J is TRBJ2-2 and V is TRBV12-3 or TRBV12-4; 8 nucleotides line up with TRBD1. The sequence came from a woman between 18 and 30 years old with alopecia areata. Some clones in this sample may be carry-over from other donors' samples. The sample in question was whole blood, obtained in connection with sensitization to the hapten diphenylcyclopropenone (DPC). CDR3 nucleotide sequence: TGTGCCAGCAGTTCCTTCGGACAGGGGAACACCGGGGAGCTGTTTTTT. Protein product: CASSSFGQGNTGELFF.